This T cell receptor beta chain was found in a study of blood T cell repertoires in COVID-19. This clone was detected only once. Profiled with immunoSEQ multiplex PCR; TCRdb holds only in-frame clones, not every one. The sample has fewer than 25,000 clones, around 90% seen once. The receptor's source is a human donor in a cohort sampled during active COVID-19. Sample: peripheral blood.

CDR3 amino acids: CASSQDPSGGTGETQYF. The CDR3 coding sequence is TGTGCCAGCAGCCAAGATCCGAGCGGGGGCACAGGGGAGACCCAGTACTTC. This chain joins TRBV4-2 and TRBJ2-5, with 8 nucleotides matching TRBD2. V shed 0 bases and J 5 bases; nucleotides not matched to a gene: 11. CDR3 length: 17 residues. CDR1 and CDR2 (germline): LGHNA, YNFKEQ.